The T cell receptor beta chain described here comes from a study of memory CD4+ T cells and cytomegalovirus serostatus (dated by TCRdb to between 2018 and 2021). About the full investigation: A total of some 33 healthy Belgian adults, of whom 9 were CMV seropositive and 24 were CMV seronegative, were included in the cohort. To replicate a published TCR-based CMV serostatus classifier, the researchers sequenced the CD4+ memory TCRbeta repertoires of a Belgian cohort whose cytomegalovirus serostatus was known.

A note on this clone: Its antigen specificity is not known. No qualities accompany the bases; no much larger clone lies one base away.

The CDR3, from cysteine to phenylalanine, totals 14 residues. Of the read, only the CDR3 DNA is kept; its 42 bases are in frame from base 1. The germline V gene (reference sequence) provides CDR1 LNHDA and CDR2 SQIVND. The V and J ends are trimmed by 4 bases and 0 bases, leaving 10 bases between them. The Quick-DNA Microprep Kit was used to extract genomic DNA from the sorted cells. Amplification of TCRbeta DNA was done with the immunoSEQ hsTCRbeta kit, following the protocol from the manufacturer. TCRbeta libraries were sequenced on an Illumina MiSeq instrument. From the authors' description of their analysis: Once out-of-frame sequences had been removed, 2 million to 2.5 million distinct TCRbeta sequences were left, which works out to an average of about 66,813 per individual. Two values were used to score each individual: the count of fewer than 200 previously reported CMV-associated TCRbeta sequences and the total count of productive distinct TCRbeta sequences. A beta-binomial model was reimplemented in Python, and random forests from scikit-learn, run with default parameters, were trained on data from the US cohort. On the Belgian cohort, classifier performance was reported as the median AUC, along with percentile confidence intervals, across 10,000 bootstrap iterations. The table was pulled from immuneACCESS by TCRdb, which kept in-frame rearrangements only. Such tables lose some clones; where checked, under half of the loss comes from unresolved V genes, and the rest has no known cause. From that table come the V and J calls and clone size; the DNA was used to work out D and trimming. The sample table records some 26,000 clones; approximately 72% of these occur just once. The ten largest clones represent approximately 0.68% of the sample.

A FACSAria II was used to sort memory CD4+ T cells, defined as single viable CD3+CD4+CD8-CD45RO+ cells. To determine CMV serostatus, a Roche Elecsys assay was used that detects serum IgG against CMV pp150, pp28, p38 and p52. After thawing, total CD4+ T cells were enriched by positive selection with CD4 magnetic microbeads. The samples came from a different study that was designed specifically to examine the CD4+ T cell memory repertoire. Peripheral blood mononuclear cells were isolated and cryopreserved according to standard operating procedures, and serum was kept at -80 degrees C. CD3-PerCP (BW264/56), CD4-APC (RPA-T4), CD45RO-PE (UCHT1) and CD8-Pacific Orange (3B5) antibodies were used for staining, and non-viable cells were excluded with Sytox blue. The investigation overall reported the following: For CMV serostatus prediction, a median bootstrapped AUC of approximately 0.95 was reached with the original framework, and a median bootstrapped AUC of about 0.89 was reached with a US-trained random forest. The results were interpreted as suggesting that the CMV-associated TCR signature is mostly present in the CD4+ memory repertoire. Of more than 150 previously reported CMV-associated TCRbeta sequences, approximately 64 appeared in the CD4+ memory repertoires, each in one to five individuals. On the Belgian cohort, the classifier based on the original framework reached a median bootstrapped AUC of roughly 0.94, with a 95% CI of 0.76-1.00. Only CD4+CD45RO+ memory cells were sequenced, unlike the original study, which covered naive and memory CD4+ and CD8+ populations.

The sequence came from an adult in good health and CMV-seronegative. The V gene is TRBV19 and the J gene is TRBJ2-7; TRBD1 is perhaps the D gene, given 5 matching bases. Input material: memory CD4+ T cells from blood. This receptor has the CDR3 CASSTYDSSYEQYF. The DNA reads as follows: TGTGCCAGTAGTACCTACGACAGCTCCTACGAGCAGTACTTC.